Below are 9 T cell receptor beta chains sequenced from a single sample in a study of T cells in Graves' hyperthyroidism and ophthalmopathy. Researchers amplified the TCR beta CDR3 regions from RNA transcripts. The HTBI primer set was used in a first-round RT-PCR of the TCR CDR3. TCRdb independently ran MiXCR on the multiplex PCR reads; one entry per CDR3 protein. The repertoire has a few hundred thousand distinct CDR3 sequences, about a fifth of them found once; the top ten carry around 27%. Source material: blood. The receptors here all came from a young man with Graves' hyperthyroidism.

In its sample, this clonotype was seen many times. The rearrangement uses TRBV6-4 and TRBJ1-2; D is undetermined. Germline CDR1 reads MRHNA; CDR2 reads SNTAGT. CDR3 length: 14 amino acids. V was cut by 7 bases and J by 4 bases, with 16 bases left in between. The CDR3 DNA follows: TGTGCCAGCACCTGCTGTGGACGGGCCTATGGCTACACCTTC. Encoded protein: CASTCCGRAYGYTF.

The chain combines TRBV7-6 with TRBJ2-7; 9 positions agree with TRBD1. The junction had 9 bases not matched to a gene; V was cut back by 4 bases and J by 8 bases. Germline V CDR1 and CDR2: SGHVS, FNYEAQ. The CDR3 spans 14 residues. CDR3 loop: CASSYGQGSGKQYF. As DNA, the CDR3 is TGTGCCAGCAGCTATGGACAGGGGTCGGGGAAGCAGTACTTC.

This clonotype was counted many times. V is TRBV27 and J is TRBJ2-7, with D uncertain. This CDR3 comprises 16 residues. V gave up 7 bases and J gave up 2 bases, with 21 bases separating them. The germline gives CDR1 MNHEY, CDR2 SMNVEV (reference sequence). The CDR3 bases are TGTGCCAGCAATTCCCCAACTGAAATAACCCCCTACGAGCAGTACTTC. It translates to CASNSPTEITPYEQYF.

This clonotype showed up many times. The chain couples TRBV19 to TRBJ1-1, with D tentatively TRBD1 (6 bases). This CDR3 region has 13 residues. V gave up 8 bases and J gave up 4 bases, with 14 bases separating them. Germline values: CDR1 LNHDA, CDR2 SQIVND (reference sequence). Written as DNA, the CDR3 is TGTGCCAGTTCTTGGACAGTTGGCACTGAAGCTTTCTTT. As protein: CASSWTVGTEAFF.

This clonotype was seen a few times. V gene TRBV20-1 combines with J gene TRBJ2-5; 10 bases are shared with TRBD1. The germline gives CDR1 DFQATT, CDR2 SNEGSKA (reference sequence). The CDR3 runs to 15 residues. V was clipped by 0 bases and J by 5 bases; unmatched bases: 6. The CDR3 DNA is TGCAGTGCTAGAGATGGGGGACAGGGGACGGAGACCCAGTACTTC. Translation gives CSARDGGQGTETQYF.

The chain recombines TRBV11-2 with TRBJ2-6; D unclear. The CDR3 has 16 amino acids. In germline, CDR1 is SGHAT, CDR2 FQNNGV. Trimming shortened V by 0 bases and J by 0 bases, and 6 bases separated the two germline ends. The DNA for the CDR3 is TGTGCCAGCAGCTTAGACAGACACTCTGGGGCCAACGTCCTGACTTTC. Its protein is CASSLDRHSGANVLTF.

In its sample, this clonotype was seen a few times. This rearrangement joins TRBV2 to TRBJ1-4; the D gene is possibly TRBD1 (5 bases). CDR1 and CDR2 from the germline V gene are SNHLY and FYNNEI. The length of the CDR3 is 15 residues. The V and J ends lost 6 bases and 8 bases respectively, with 19 bases between them. This CDR3 is CASSRDGAGREKLFF. The CDR3 DNA reads as TGTGCCAGCAGCCGGGACGGGGCGGGTCGAGAAAAACTGTTTTTT.

This sequence joins TRBV16 and TRBJ1-3, with D unresolved. Per the germline V gene, CDR1 is KGHSY and CDR2 is FQNENV. This CDR3 region has 14 residues. V lost 4 bases and J lost 0, with 7 bases in between. CDR3 nucleotide sequence: TGTGCCAGCAGCCCTTGGTCCTCTGGAAACACCATATATTTT. Its translation: CASSPWSSGNTIYF.

There are many counts of this clonotype. This CDR3 is CASSTNRDIFMNTEAFF. CDR3 in DNA: TGTGCCAGCAGCACAAACAGGGACATATTCATGAACACTGAAGCTTTCTTT. The chain has TRBV11-2 and TRBJ1-1; a possible D gene is TRBD1 (6 bases). CDR3 length: 17 amino acids. Germline CDR1 reads SGHAT; CDR2 reads FQNNGV. Between the trimmed V and J ends, which lost 5 bases and 0 bases, there was a span of 19 bases.